Detailed here is one TCR beta chain. The antigen is not known. Terminally differentiated effector memory CD45RA+ cells were left out of the naive CD8 fraction, which was CD45RO-negative and positively selected for CCR7. This table comes from immunoSEQ multiplex PCR, and its TCRdb copy is limited to in-frame clones, with some not included. The sample yields around 2.1 million clones, about 92% seen once. This CDR3 has 16 amino acids. The V gene end was trimmed by 8 bases and the J gene end by 2 bases; junction bases not matched to a gene: 12. CDR1 and CDR2 (germline): SEHNR, FQNEAQ (reference sequence). The sample comes from a study of shared clonotypes between healthy human individuals. Findings and limits, study-wide: Sampling was confined to blood; repertoires within tissues likely differ. A generally larger estimated richness was seen in naive subsets than in memory subsets.

Sequencing was carried out using naive CD8+ T cells from PBMCs. This TCR derives from a man aged 18 to 29 in good health. Some clones in this sample may be carry-over from other donors' samples. This chain links TRBV7-9 with TRBJ1-5; 7 bases are shared with TRBD1. The CDR3 protein is CASDGGGGPGNQPQHF. The DNA for the CDR3 is TGTGCCAGCGACGGAGGGGGCGGGCCTGGCAATCAGCCCCAGCATTTT.